The clone carrying this T cell receptor (beta chain) came up a few times. The CDR3 is made up of 13 amino acids. CDR1 and CDR2 (germline): LNHDA, SQIVND (reference sequence). V lost 9 bases and J 8 bases, leaving 19 bases between the germline ends. The data belong to a study of T-cell reconstitution after alpha-beta-depleted transplantation in children. A library of TCRbeta sequences, prepared with unique molecular identifiers, was generated. TCRdb redid the calling of the PCR reads with MiXCR, one entry per CDR3 protein. The sample consists of roughly 300,000 distinct CDR3 sequences, about a tenth of them appearing once.

Specimen: PBMCs from the stem cell graft donor, collected from the stem cell graft. The receptor was derived from a human donor who donated a stem cell graft to a child with acute lymphoblastic leukemia. This chain links TRBV19 with TRBJ1-2; D is uncertain. CDR3 residues: CASLYSPGFGYTF. Written as DNA, the CDR3 is TGTGCCAGCCTTTACTCACCTGGTTTCGGCTACACCTTC.